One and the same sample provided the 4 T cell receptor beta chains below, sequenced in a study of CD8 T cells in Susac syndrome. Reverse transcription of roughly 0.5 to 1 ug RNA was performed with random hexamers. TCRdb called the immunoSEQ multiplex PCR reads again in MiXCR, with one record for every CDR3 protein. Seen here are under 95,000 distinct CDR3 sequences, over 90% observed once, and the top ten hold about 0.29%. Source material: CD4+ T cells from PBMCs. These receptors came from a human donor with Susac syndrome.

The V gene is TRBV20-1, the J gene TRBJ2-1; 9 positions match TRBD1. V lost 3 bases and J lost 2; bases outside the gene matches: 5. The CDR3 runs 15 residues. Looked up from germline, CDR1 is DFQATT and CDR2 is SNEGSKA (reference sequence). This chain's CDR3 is CSARTRDRAYNEQFF. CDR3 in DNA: TGCAGTGCTAGGACCCGGGACAGGGCCTACAATGAGCAGTTCTTC.

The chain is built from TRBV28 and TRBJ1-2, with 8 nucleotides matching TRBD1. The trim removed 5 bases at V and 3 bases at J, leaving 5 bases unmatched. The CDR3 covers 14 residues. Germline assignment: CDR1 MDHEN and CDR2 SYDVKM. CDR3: CASSTPGGHYGYTF. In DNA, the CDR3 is TGTGCCAGCAGTACCCCAGGGGGCCACTATGGCTACACCTTC.

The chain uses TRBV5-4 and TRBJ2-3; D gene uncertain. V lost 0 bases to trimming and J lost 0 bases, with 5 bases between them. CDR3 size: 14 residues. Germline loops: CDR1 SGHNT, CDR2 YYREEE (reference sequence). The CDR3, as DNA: TGTGCCAGCAGCTTGGAGAAAAGCACAGATACGCAGTATTTT. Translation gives CASSLEKSTDTQYF.

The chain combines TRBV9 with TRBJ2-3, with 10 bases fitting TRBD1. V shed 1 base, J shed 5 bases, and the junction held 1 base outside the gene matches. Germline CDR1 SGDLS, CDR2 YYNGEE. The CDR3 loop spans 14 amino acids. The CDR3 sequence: CASSVRDRGDTQYF. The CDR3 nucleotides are TGTGCCAGCAGCGTAAGGGACAGGGGAGATACGCAGTATTTT.